By frequency, the clone carrying this T cell receptor (beta chain) registers medium-sized. Its antigen is still unknown. The authors prepared UMI-labeled TRB cDNA libraries by 5' RACE. TCRdb reanalyzed the 5' RACE reads and collapses them to one entry per CDR3 protein, without DNA. Recorded for this sample: 6,500 to 7,500 distinct CDR3 sequences. The sample originates from a study of CXCR3-negative and CXCR3-positive naive CD8 T cells. Whole-study findings and limits: For naive cells, CXCR3-negative and CXCR3-positive subsets had similar TRBV-TRBJ usage; for memory cells, usage differed.

Each CD8+ T cell subset was sorted in triplicate, over 250,000 cells each. CD45RO-CCR7+CD27+CD95- defined naive CD8+ T cells. The clonotype originates from a human donor in good health. Some clones in this sample may be carry-over from other donors' samples. Sequencing was performed on naive CXCR3- CD8+ T cells from blood. The sample's subset: CD45RO-CCR7+CD27+CD95- naive CD8+ T cells lacking CXCR3 (TNR3-).

The CDR3 is CASSPTSSYEQYF. This chain connects TRBV3-1 to TRBJ2-7; without DNA, the TCRdb call of TRBD2 cannot be checked. CDR3 length: 13 amino acids. Germline V gives CDR1 LGHDT, CDR2 YNNKEL (reference sequence).